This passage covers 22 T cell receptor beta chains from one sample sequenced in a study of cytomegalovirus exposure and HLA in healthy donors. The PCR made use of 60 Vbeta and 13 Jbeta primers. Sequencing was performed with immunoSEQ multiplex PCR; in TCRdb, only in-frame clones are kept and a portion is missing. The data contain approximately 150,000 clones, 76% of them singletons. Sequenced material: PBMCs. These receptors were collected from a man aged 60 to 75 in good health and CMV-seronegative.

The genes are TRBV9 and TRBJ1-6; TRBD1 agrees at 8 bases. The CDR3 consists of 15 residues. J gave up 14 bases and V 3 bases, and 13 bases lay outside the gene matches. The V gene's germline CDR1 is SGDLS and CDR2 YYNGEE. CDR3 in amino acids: CASSGPRGRDWSLHF. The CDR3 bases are TGTGCCAGCAGCGGGCCCAGGGGGCGCGATTGGTCCCTCCACTTT.

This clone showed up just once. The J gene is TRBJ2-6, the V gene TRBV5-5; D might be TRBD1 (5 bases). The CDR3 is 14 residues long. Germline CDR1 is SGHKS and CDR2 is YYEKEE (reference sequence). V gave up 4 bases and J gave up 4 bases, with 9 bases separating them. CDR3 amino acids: CASSRGDGANVLTF. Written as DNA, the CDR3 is TGTGCCAGCAGCAGGGGCGACGGGGCCAACGTCCTGACTTTC.

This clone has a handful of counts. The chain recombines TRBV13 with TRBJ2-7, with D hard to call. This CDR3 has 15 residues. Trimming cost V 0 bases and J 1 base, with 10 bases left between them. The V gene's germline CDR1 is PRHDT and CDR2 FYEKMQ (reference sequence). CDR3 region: CASSLGRSPSYEQYF. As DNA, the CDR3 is TGTGCCAGCAGCTTAGGTCGGTCCCCATCCTACGAGCAGTACTTC.

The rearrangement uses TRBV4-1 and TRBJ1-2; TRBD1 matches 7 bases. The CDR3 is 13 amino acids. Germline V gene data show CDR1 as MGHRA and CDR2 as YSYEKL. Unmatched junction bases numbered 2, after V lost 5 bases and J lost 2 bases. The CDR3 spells CASSLQGNYGYTF. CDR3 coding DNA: TGCGCCAGCAGCTTACAGGGGAACTATGGCTACACCTTC.

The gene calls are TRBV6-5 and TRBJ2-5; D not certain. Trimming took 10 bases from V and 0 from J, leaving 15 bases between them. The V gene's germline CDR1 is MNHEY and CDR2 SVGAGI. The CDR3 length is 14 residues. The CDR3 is CATLESRDQETQYF. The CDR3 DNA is TGTGCCACCCTGGAGAGCCGTGACCAAGAGACCCAGTACTTC.

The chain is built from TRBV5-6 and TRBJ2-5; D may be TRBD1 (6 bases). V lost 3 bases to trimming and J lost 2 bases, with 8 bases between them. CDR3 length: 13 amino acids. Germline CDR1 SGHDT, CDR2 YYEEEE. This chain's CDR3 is CASSWTVQETQYF. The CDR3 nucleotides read TGTGCCAGCAGCTGGACAGTGCAAGAGACCCAGTACTTC. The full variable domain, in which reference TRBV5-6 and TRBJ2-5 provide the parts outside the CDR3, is DAGVTQSPTHLIKTRGQQVTLRCSPKSGHDTVSWYQQALGQGPQFIFQYYEEEERQRGNFPDRFSGHQFPNYSSELNVNALLLGDSALYLCASSWTVQETQYFGPGTRLLVL.

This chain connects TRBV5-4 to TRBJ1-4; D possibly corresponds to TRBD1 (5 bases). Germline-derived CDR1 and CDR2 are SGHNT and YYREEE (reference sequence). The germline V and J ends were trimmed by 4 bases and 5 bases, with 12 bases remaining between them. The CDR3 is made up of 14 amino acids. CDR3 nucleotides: TGTGCCAGCAGCCGGGGGAGCCCGAATGAAAAACTGTTTTTT. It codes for CASSRGSPNEKLFF.

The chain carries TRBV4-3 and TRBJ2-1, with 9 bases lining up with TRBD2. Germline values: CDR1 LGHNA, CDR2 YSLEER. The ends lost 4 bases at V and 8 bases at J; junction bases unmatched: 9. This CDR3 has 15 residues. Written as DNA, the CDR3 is TGCGCCAGCAGCCTGGGCGGGGGGGCCATCGATGAGCAGTTCTTC. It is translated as CASSLGGGAIDEQFF.

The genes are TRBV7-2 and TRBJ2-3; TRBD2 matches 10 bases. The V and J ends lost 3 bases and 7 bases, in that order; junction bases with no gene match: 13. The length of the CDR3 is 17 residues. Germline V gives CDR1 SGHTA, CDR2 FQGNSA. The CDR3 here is CASSFSPSGSGPHTQYF. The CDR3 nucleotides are TGTGCCAGCAGCTTTAGCCCTAGCGGGAGCGGACCGCATACGCAGTATTTT. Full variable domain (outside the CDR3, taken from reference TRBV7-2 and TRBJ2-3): GAGVSQSPSNKVTEKGKDVELRCDPISGHTALYWYRQSLGQGLEFLIYFQGNSAPDKSGLPSDRFSAERTGGSVSTLTIQRTQQEDSAVYLCASSFSPSGSGPHTQYFGPGTRLTVL.

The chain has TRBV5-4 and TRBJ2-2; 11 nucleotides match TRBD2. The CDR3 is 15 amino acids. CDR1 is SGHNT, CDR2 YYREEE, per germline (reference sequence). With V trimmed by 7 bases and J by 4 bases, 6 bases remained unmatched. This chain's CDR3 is CASALSGRATGELFF. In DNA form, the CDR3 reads TGTGCCAGCGCCCTTAGCGGGAGGGCCACCGGGGAGCTGTTTTTT.

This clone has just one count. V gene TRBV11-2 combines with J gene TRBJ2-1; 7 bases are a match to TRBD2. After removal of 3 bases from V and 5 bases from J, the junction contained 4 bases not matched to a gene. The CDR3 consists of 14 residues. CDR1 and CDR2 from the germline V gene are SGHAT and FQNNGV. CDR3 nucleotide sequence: TGTGCCAGCAGCTTGAGCGGGGCCCACAATGAGCAGTTCTTC. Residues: CASSLSGAHNEQFF.

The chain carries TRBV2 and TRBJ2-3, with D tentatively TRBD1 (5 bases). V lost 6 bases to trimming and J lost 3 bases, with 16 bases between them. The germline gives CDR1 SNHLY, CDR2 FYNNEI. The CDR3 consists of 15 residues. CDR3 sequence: CASSTQGMNTDTQYF. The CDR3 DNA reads TGTGCCAGCAGCACCCAGGGTATGAATACAGATACGCAGTATTTT. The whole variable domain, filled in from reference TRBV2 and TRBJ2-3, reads EPEVTQTPSHQVTQMGQEVILRCVPISNHLYFYWYRQILGQKVEFLVSFYNNEISEKSEIFDDQFSVERPDGSNFTLKIRSTKLEDSAMYFCASSTQGMNTDTQYFGPGTRLTVL.

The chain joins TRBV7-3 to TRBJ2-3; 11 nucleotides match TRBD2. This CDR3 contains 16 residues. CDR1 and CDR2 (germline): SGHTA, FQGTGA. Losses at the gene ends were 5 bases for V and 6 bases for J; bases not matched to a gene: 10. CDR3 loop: CASSQPGTSGPDTQYF. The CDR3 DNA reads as TGTGCCAGCAGCCAACCCGGGACTAGCGGTCCGGATACGCAGTATTTT.

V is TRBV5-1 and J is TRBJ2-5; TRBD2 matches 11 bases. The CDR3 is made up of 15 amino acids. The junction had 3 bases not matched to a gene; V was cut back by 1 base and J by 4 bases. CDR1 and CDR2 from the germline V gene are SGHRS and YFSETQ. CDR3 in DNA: TGCGCCAGCAGCTTGCTTACTAGCGGGGGAGAGACCCAGTACTTC. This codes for CASSLLTSGGETQYF.

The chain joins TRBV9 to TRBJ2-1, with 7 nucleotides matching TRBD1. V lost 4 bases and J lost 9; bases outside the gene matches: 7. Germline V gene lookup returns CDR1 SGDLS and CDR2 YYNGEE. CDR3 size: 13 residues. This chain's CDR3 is CASSPGAGGEQFF. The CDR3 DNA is TGTGCCAGCAGCCCCGGGGCAGGGGGTGAGCAGTTCTTC.

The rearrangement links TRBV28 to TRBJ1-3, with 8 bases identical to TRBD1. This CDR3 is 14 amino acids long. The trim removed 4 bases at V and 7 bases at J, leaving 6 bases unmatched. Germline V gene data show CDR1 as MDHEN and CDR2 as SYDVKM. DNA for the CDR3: TGTGCCAGCAGTTCAGCCAACAGGGGGAACACCATATATTTT. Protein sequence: CASSSANRGNTIYF.

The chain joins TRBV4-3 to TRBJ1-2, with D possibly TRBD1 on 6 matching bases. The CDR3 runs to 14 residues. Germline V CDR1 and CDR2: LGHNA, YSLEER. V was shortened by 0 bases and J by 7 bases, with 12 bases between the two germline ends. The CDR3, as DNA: TGCGCCAGCAGCCAAGATCGACAGGTTGGTGGCTACACCTTC. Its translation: CASSQDRQVGGYTF.

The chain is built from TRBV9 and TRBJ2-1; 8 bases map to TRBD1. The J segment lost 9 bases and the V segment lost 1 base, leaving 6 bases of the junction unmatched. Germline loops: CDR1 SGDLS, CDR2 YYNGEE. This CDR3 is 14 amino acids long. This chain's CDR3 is CASSVTDRAGEQFF. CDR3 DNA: TGTGCCAGCAGCGTAACGGACAGGGCAGGTGAGCAGTTCTTC.

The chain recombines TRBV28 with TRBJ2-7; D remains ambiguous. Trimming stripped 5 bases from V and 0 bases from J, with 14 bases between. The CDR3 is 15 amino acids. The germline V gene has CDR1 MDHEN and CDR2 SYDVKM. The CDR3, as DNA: TGTGCCAGCAGTCGGTCGACGGGTTACTCCTACGAGCAGTACTTC. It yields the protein CASSRSTGYSYEQYF.

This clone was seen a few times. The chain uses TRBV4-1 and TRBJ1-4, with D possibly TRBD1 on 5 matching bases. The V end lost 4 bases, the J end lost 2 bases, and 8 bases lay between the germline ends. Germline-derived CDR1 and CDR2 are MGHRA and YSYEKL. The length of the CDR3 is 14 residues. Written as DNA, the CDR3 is TGCGCCAGCAGCCCGAGACAGACTAATGAAAAACTGTTTTTT. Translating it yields CASSPRQTNEKLFF.

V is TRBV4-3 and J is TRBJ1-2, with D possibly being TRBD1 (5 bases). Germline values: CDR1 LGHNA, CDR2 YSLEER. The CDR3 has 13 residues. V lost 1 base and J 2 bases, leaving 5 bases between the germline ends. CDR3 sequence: CASSQGQNYGYTF. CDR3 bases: TGCGCCAGCAGCCAAGGACAGAACTATGGCTACACCTTC.

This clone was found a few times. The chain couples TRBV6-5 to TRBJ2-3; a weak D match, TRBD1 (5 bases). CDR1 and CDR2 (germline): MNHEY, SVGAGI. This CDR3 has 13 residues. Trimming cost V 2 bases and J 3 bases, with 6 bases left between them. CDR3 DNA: TGTGCCAGCAGTTACCGACAGACAGATACGCAGTATTTT. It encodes CASSYRQTDTQYF.